The 18 T cell receptor beta chains reported below all come from one sample, sequenced in a study of tumor-infiltrating lymphocytes in primary liver carcinoma. A primer matching the constant region was used to make TCR beta cDNA from around 460 ng of total RNA. What produced the TCR beta libraries was three nested multiplex PCR rounds using slightly modified ARM-PCR. The opening two PCR rounds, about 11 cycles each, paired TRBV1-TRBV30 forward primers with a C-beta reverse primer. TCRdb re-called the multiplex PCR reads with MiXCR, one entry per CDR3 protein. The table shows roughly 70,000 distinct CDR3 sequences, with around 64% occurring only once. Starting material for RNA and DNA co-extraction consisted of roughly 19-34 mg of unsorted bulk tissue. Sequenced: liver tumor tissue from sampling region 4. As to subset: tumor region T4, right-lateral pole. These receptors all stem from a middle-aged man with primary liver carcinoma and hepatitis B virus infection.

With respect to this clonotype: This may stem from a read error, because a much larger clone lies one nucleotide away. The chain carries TRBV11-2 and TRBJ2-5; 7 nucleotides agree with TRBD1. The CDR3 runs to 14 residues. CDR1 and CDR2 (germline): SGHAT, FQNNGV. The CDR3, as DNA: TGTGCCAGCAGCTCGGGACAGCCCCAAGAGATCCAGTACTTC. Translation: CASSSGQPQEIQYF.

A remark on this clonotype: This may be a read error: a much more frequent sequence differs by one nucleotide. V usage is TRBV30 and J usage is TRBJ2-1; tentatively, D is TRBD1 (6 bases). Per the germline V gene, CDR1 is GTSNPN and CDR2 is SVGIG (reference sequence). The CDR3 runs to 14 residues. CDR3 nucleotides: TGTGCCCGGAGTAAGGGGGACCACCTAACTGAGCAGTTCTTC. Encoded protein: CARSKGDHLTEQFF.

V is TRBV6-2 or TRBV6-3 and J is TRBJ2-5; D is ambiguous. Trimming shortened V by 6 bases and J by 3 bases, and 8 bases separated the two germline ends. There are 12 residues in the CDR3. Germline lookup yields CDR1 MNHEY and CDR2 SVGEGT. The CDR3 here is CASSPEEETQYF. The CDR3 DNA sequence: TGTGCCAGCAGCCCAGAAGAAGAGACCCAGTACTTC.

As for this clonotype: A read error may explain this, as a much larger clone is one base away. The rearrangement joins TRBV4-2 to TRBJ2-1, with D possibly matching TRBD2 (6 bases). This CDR3 region has 15 residues. The germline V gene has CDR1 LGHNA and CDR2 YNFKEQ. Trimming removed 2 bases at V and 11 bases at J, with 19 bases between. CDR3 nucleotides: TGTGCCAGCAGCCAATATTGGACTACCGGCGGTAAGCAGTTCTTC. This gives the protein CASSQYWTTGGKQFF.

This clonotype was seen a handful of times. The chain employs TRBV29-1 and TRBJ2-3; the match to TRBD1 covers 8 bases. Germline-derived CDR1 and CDR2 are SQVTM and ANQGSEA. The CDR3 is made up of 14 amino acids. The V gene end was trimmed by 8 bases and the J gene end by 2 bases; junction bases not matched to a gene: 9. Here the CDR3 DNA reads TGCAGCTTTAGGACAGGGACTTTCACAGATACGCAGTATTTT. This translates into CSFRTGTFTDTQYF.

The rearrangement uses TRBV6-1 and TRBJ1-1; D is possibly TRBD1 (5 bases). The CDR3 is made up of 13 amino acids. From germline, CDR1 is MNHNS and CDR2 SASEGT. The V end was cut by 7 bases, the J end by 1 base, with 10 bases between. The CDR3, as DNA: TGTGCCAGCACCTATACAGGGAACACTGAAGCTTTCTTT. Protein: CASTYTGNTEAFF.

This chain connects TRBV11-2 to TRBJ2-7; D unresolved. V shed 0 bases and J shed 12 bases, with 21 bases lying between them. CDR1 and CDR2 from the germline V gene are SGHAT and FQNNGV. The CDR3 covers 15 residues. This CDR3 is CASSLDPGHTSERYF. The CDR3 nucleotides are TGTGCCAGCAGCTTAGACCCAGGCCATACATCCGAACGGTACTTC.

By share, this clonotype counts as medium-sized (0.01 to 0.1%). The V call is TRBV6-2 or TRBV6-3, the J call TRBJ2-7; 7 bases match TRBD1. CDR1 MNHEY and CDR2 SVGEGT come from the germline V gene. J gave up 4 bases and V 2 bases, and 8 bases lay outside the gene matches. The CDR3 runs 15 residues. CDR3 in DNA: TGTGCCAGCAGTTACCATCTAGACAGGGCATACGAGCAGTACTTC. Encoded protein: CASSYHLDRAYEQYF.

Note on this clonotype: Being one base from a much bigger clone, this may be a read error. V and J are TRBV28 and TRBJ2-7, with 13 bases that match TRBD2. CDR1 MDHEN and CDR2 SYDVKM come from the germline V gene. This CDR3 spans 14 amino acids. The CDR3 region is CASNLVLAGGEQYF. The CDR3 DNA reads as TGTGCCAGCAATTTAGTACTAGCGGGAGGGGAGCAGTACTTC. Based on the CDR3 plus reference TRBV28 and TRBJ2-7, the full variable domain is DVKVTQSSRYLVKRTGEKVFLECVQDMDHENMFWYRQDPGLGLRLIYFSYDVKMKEKGDIPEGYSVSREKKERFSLILESASTNQTSMYLCASNLVLAGGEQYFGPGTRLTVT.

To note about this clonotype: The germline gene is not matched at one end of the junction; a read error may be the cause. The CDR3 here is CAISAGTSGSLGAYDEQFF. CDR3 coding DNA: TGTGCCATCTCCGCGGGGACTAGCGGTTCCCTGGGGGCCTACGATGAGCAGTTCTTC. The chain couples TRBV10-3 to TRBJ2-1; 11 bases are shared with TRBD2. The V gene's germline CDR1 is ENHRY and CDR2 SYGVKD. CDR3 size: 19 residues.

Comments on this clonotype: This CDR3 fails to terminate in the conserved phenylalanine or tryptophan, so it likely reflects a read error. The chain has TRBV11-2 and TRBJ2-1, with D perhaps TRBD1 or TRBD2 (5 bases each). The CDR3 loop spans 13 amino acids. The germline V gene encodes CDR1 SGHAT and CDR2 FQNNGV. CDR3 DNA: TGTGCTAGCAGCCCCTACAAGGGGAGTGAGCAGTTCTCC. This translates into CASSPYKGSEQFS.

Turning to this clonotype: It may be a read error: a sequence one base away is much more abundant. This rearrangement joins TRBV5-1 to TRBJ1-5, with 8 positions matching TRBD1. The CDR3 has 16 residues. Per germline, CDR1 SGHRS and CDR2 YFSETQ. The J segment lost 4 bases and the V segment lost 6 bases, leaving 12 bases of the junction unmatched. In DNA form, the CDR3 reads TGCGCCAGCAACTGGGGGGAACAGGGGGTAAATCAGCCCCAGCATTTT. This sequence encodes CASNWGEQGVNQPQHF.

Concerning this clonotype itself: One end of the junction does not line up with germline, which may come from a read error. The gene calls are TRBV4-3 and TRBJ2-7; TRBD1 agrees at 7 bases. The CDR3 contains 13 residues. Per germline, CDR1 LGHNA and CDR2 YSLEER. The CDR3 DNA reads as TGCGCCAGCAGCCGGGAGACAGGGTATGAGCTGTACTTC. Translated: CASSRETGYELYF.

This clonotype has a single count. This may be a read error: a much more frequent sequence differs by one nucleotide. CDR3 coding DNA: TGTACCAGCGGCATCGGGAACGTATACGAGCAGTACTTC. Translated, it gives CTSGIGNVYEQYF. The chain carries TRBV6-2 or TRBV6-3 and TRBJ2-7; D possibly corresponds to TRBD2 (5 bases). Germline V CDR1 and CDR2: MNHEY, SVGEGT. This CDR3 is 13 amino acids long.

This clonotype was counted between two and nine times. The genes are TRBV25-1 and TRBJ1-4, with unresolved D. The CDR3 extends over 19 amino acids. V was shortened by 3 bases and J by 0 bases, with 20 bases between the two germline ends. Germline CDR1 reads MGHDK; CDR2 reads SYGVNS. The CDR3 DNA reads TGTGCCAGCAGTGAGGAGGTGGTGGCGGTACTTGCAACTAATGAAAAACTGTTTTTT. Its protein product is CASSEEVVAVLATNEKLFF.

A note on this clonotype: Possible read error: a much larger clone is one base away. This chain uses TRBV11-2 with TRBJ2-7; maybe TRBD2 (5 bases). The CDR3 sequence is 15 residues long. The V and J ends lost 1 base and 2 bases respectively, with 12 bases between them. Germline V gives CDR1 SGHAT, CDR2 FQNNGV. The DNA for the CDR3 is TGTGCCAGCAGCTTAGTAGCGAGAGAAACCTACGAGCAGTACTTC. Translation: CASSLVARETYEQYF.

Remarks on this clonotype: One end of the junction varies from germline; a read error may be responsible. The chain has TRBV29-1 and TRBJ2-1; TRBD2 might be the D (5 bases). There are 14 residues in the CDR3. CDR1 SQVTM and CDR2 ANQGSEA come from the germline V gene. The chain's CDR3 is CGVQPGNSYNEEFF. The CDR3 coding sequence is TGCGGCGTCCAACCGGGAAACTCCTACAATGAGGAGTTCTTC.

The J gene is TRBJ2-1, the V gene TRBV6-5; tentatively, D is TRBD2 (6 bases). The germline CDR1 and CDR2 sequences are MNHEY and SVGAGI. V was clipped by 6 bases and J by 7 bases, with 25 bases between them. This CDR3 region has 17 residues. The CDR3 nucleotides read TGTGCCAGCAGCCCGTTGTTTCGGGGTGGACTAAGGAATGAGCAGTTCTTC. Translation gives CASSPLFRGGLRNEQFF.